This T cell receptor beta chain was recorded in a study of blood T cell repertoires in COVID-19. Study in general: Both acute and convalescent COVID-19 samples were obtained from the United States, Italy and Spain. T cells, B-cell-depleted T cells, or PBMCs provided the cDNA or gDNA that served as material.

This CDR3 is 15 amino acids long. Trimming removed 6 bases from V and 1 base from J, with 13 bases in between. From germline, CDR1 is MNHEY and CDR2 SVGAGI. Per the study methods: From reference gene primer amplification, estimates of nucleated cell counts were derived. Sequencing was performed with immunoSEQ multiplex PCR; in TCRdb, only in-frame clones are kept and a portion is missing. V, J and clone size were drawn from that table, and D and trimming were deduced from the DNA. This sample has about 200,000 clones, with 89% found just once. This sequence was found in a woman aged 40-49 years with acute or convalescent COVID-19. The sample was peripheral blood. V and J are TRBV6-5 and TRBJ1-3; the D is unclear. CDR3 in amino acids: CASRSQRESGNTIYF. CDR3 bases: TGTGCCAGCAGGTCACAGCGGGAATCTGGAAACACCATATATTTT.